This TCR beta chain is from a study of post-analysis software for immune sequencing data. Across the study: Included among the disease courses, which were recorded for the cohort, were relapsing-remitting, secondary progressive and progressive-relapsing multiple sclerosis. Study-wide results and limits: A few TRBV segments occurring more often in patients than controls included TRBV5-6, TRBV5-1 and TRBV20-1. For normalized Chao1 diversity, multiple sclerosis patients scored significantly lower than controls did.

Trimming took 0 bases from V and 3 from J, leaving 12 bases between them. The CDR3 has 15 residues. CDR1 and CDR2 (germline): MNHEY, SVGEGT. cDNA libraries of TCR beta carried unique molecular identifiers. TCRdb recomputed calls from the PCR reads with MiXCR, one row per CDR3 protein. In the table there are roughly 670,000 distinct CDR3 sequences, 59% of which are singletons. Comment on this clonotype: Its matching antigen is unknown.

V usage is TRBV6-2 or TRBV6-3 and J usage is TRBJ2-7; D gene uncertain. This TCR derives from a girl aged 2 to 9 with multiple sclerosis. Material: blood. The CDR3 reads CASSYSSGLYYEQYF. CDR3 nucleotide sequence: TGTGCCAGCAGTTACTCCAGTGGATTGTACTACGAGCAGTACTTC.